This entry features one TCR beta chain sequence. No antigen is known for it. V lost 2 bases and J lost 1, with 5 bases in between. The CDR3 sequence is 13 residues long. From germline, CDR1 is MNHEY and CDR2 SVGAGI. The sample is drawn from a study of CD8+ T cells in alopecia areata. Across the study: Twice a day, 5 to 10 mg of oral tofacitinib was administered to treated patients.

Isolated RNA was reverse transcribed into cDNA used as the sequencing template. The protocol was immunoSEQ multiplex PCR, while the TCRdb copy is restricted to in-frame clones and leaves out a portion. The sample carries more than 95,000 clones, approximately 60% recorded once. Findings and caveats of the study: Only a single nonresponder existed, so baseline CD8+ expansion links stay unclear. Tofacitinib significantly decreased scalp clonality and expanded CD8+ clones among top 100. TCRs were shared less clearly across patients than in mice, possibly for HLA-related reasons.

Treatment reported: oral pan-JAK inhibitor, 5-10 mg twice daily. The receptor was derived from a human donor with alopecia areata. This chain connects TRBV6-5 to TRBJ1-1; D is unclear. The source material was CD4+ T cells sorted from blood, sampled at week 4, from a patient treated with tofacitinib. CDR3 residues: CASSYEANTEAFF. The CDR3 DNA reads as TGTGCCAGCAGTTACGAGGCGAACACTGAAGCTTTCTTT.